This is a list of T cell receptor beta chains from one sample in a study of blood T cell repertoires in COVID-19. TCRdb's copy holds only in-frame clones and misses some; the assay was immunoSEQ multiplex PCR. The sample has 300,000 to 500,000 clones; approximately 90% are singletons. Material for sequencing was PBMCs or T cells enriched from blood (not recorded which). These receptor sequences come from a woman aged 25 to 39 with acute COVID-19. The CDR3 runs from the conserved cysteine through the conserved F or W. The D gene is left open where the match is weak. Clone size is stated in some rows and not others, as once, few, many or a class when expanded.

clone_size,d_call,cdr3_length,v_call,j_call,cdr3_nt,cdr3_aa
.,.,15,TRBV6-5,TRBJ1-1,TGTGCCAGCAGTTACTCCTGGACGGGGGAAACTGAAGCTTTCTTT,CASSYSWTGETEAFF
.,.,12,TRBV9,TRBJ1-3,TGTGCCAGCAGCAGGGGTGGAAACACCATATATTTT,CASSRGGNTIYF
.,.,17,TRBV12-2,TRBJ2-1,TGTGCAAGTCGCTTAGCGTACGGCGGAGGGGCGTGGGGCGAGCAGTTCTTC,CASRLAYGGGAWGEQFF
.,TRBD1,15,TRBV7-2,TRBJ1-4,TGTGCCAGCAGCTTAGAGGGACAGGGGAATGAAAAACTGTTTTTT,CASSLEGQGNEKLFF
few,TRBD2,17,TRBV27,TRBJ2-7,TGTGCCAGCAGCCCTCTAGCGGGGGGTTTACCTTCCTACGAGCAGTACTTC,CASSPLAGGLPSYEQYF
.,.,17,TRBV7-6,TRBJ2-3,TGTGCCAGCAGCTTACTTTCGCGGGGAACTAGCACAGATACGCAGTATTTT,CASSLLSRGTSTDTQYF
.,TRBD2,18,TRBV6-2/TRBV6-3,TRBJ2-7,TGTGCCAGCAGTTACGACCGGGGGGGACTAGCGGGGTCCTACGAGCAGTACTTC,CASSYDRGGLAGSYEQYF
.,TRBD1,13,TRBV2,TRBJ1-6,TGTGCCAGCATTGGACAGGGGAATTCACCCCTCCACTTT,CASIGQGNSPLHF
once,TRBD1,17,TRBV7-9,TRBJ2-1,TGTGCCAGCAGCAGTGGGGGGGACAGGGATAACTACAATGAGCAGTTCTTC,CASSSGGDRDNYNEQFF
.,.,13,TRBV3-1/TRBV3-2,TRBJ2-5,TGTGCCAGCAGCCCGACATTCATAGAGACCCAGTACTTC,CASSPTFIETQYF
.,TRBD2,15,TRBV15,TRBJ2-7,TGTGCCACCCTCGACGCTGCTAGCGGTCCAGTGGGGCAGTACTTC,CATLDAASGPVGQYF
.,.,16,TRBV5-1,TRBJ1-1,TGCGCCAGCAGGGGTCCGTATGGACCAGGGGACACTGAAGCTTTCTTT,CASRGPYGPGDTEAFF
few,.,11,TRBV4-2,TRBJ2-1,TGTGCCAGCAGCCAAGACAGAGAGCAGTTCTTC,CASSQDREQFF
.,TRBD1,16,TRBV24-1,TRBJ1-5,TGTGCCACCAGTGGGGGGGGACAGGGATGGAATCAGCCCCAGCATTTT,CATSGGGQGWNQPQHF
.,TRBD2,16,TRBV11-2,TRBJ2-2,TGTGCCAGCAGCTTAGGCCGGGGGGGCAACACCGGGGAGCTGTTTTTT,CASSLGRGGNTGELFF
once,TRBD1,16,TRBV3-1/TRBV3-2,TRBJ1-4,TGTGCCAGCAGCCCACGTGTCGGGACAGGGCCCGAAAAACTGTTTTTT,CASSPRVGTGPEKLFF
.,.,14,TRBV27,TRBJ2-3,TGTGCCAGCAAAATAGCTACGCTCACAGATACGCAGTATTTT,CASKIATLTDTQYF
once,TRBD1,14,TRBV9,TRBJ2-7,TGTGCCAGCAGCCCACAGGGGGCCTCCTACGAGCAGTACTTC,CASSPQGASYEQYF
.,.,12,TRBV5-1,TRBJ1-2,TGCGCCAGCAGCTTCACAGGGTTAGGCTACACCTTC,CASSFTGLGYTF
.,.,13,TRBV7-2,TRBJ1-2,TGTGCCAGCAGCTCAAGGCTAGAGACGGGCTACACCTTC,CASSSRLETGYTF
.,TRBD2,15,TRBV9,TRBJ2-1,TGTGCCAGCAGCCCCGGGACTAGCGGGGGCAATGAGCAGTTCTTC,CASSPGTSGGNEQFF
once,.,17,TRBV9,TRBJ2-1,TGTGCCAGCAGCGTAGGCCAGGGACTTTACTCCTACAATGAGCAGTTCTTC,CASSVGQGLYSYNEQFF
.,TRBD2,15,TRBV10-3,TRBJ2-7,TGTGCCATCAGTGCGTTAGCGGGCCCCTCCTACGAGCAGTACTTC,CAISALAGPSYEQYF
.,TRBD1,16,TRBV3-1/TRBV3-2,TRBJ1-2,TGTGCCAGCAGCCAGGAAGGGACAGCCCCTAACTATGGCTACACCTTC,CASSQEGTAPNYGYTF
.,.,13,TRBV30,TRBJ1-1,TGTGCCTGGAGTCGACATGGGAACACTGAAGCTTTCTTT,CAWSRHGNTEAFF
.,.,15,TRBV5-1,TRBJ2-7,TGCGCCAGCAGCCCCTTAGACAGCTTCTCCTACGAGCAGTACTTC,CASSPLDSFSYEQYF
.,.,15,TRBV5-8,TRBJ1-6,TGTGCCAGCAGCCCGGAGGGCCTGATTAATTCACCCCTCCACTTT,CASSPEGLINSPLHF
.,.,14,TRBV10-2,TRBJ1-2,TGCGCCAGCAGTGAGTCCCTTACATATGGTGGCTACACCTTC,CASSESLTYGGYTF
.,TRBD1,14,TRBV27,TRBJ2-3,TGTGCCAGCAGTACGCCGGGACAGTCAGATACGCAGTATTTT,CASSTPGQSDTQYF
once,.,15,TRBV9,TRBJ1-1,TGTGCCAGCGTAAGGCAGGGCAACATGAACACTGAAGCTTTCTTT,CASVRQGNMNTEAFF
.,.,15,TRBV6-5,TRBJ2-3,TGTGCCAGCAGTTATGAGGGTTCCCGCACAGATACGCAGTATTTT,CASSYEGSRTDTQYF
.,.,16,TRBV7-9,TRBJ1-2,TGTGCCAGCAGCCCCAGGGGTGGGAGTTCTAACTATGGCTACACCTTC,CASSPRGGSSNYGYTF
few,TRBD1,16,TRBV5-1,TRBJ1-1,TGCGCCAGCAGCTCCTCGGACAGGGGGCAAGGTACTGAAGCTTTCTTT,CASSSSDRGQGTEAFF
.,.,16,TRBV12-5,TRBJ2-3,TGTGCTAGTGGTTCCCCCCGCGGGGCTAACACAGATACGCAGTATTTT,CASGSPRGANTDTQYF
few,.,16,TRBV30,TRBJ1-5,TGTGCCTGGAGTGGATCGCGGGAGTATAGCAATCAGCCCCAGCATTTT,CAWSGSREYSNQPQHF
.,TRBD1,14,TRBV28,TRBJ1-6,TGTGCCAGCAGTTGGCAGGGGGTGGATTCACCCCTCCACTTT,CASSWQGVDSPLHF
.,.,15,TRBV7-9,TRBJ2-1,TGTGCCAGCAGCCCACAGGGCCCCTCCTACAATGAGCAGTTCTTC,CASSPQGPSYNEQFF
.,TRBD1,17,TRBV6-1,TRBJ1-2,TGTGCCAGCAGTGAAGGCGGGACAGGGGCCCTATTTTATGGCTACACCTTC,CASSEGGTGALFYGYTF
.,.,13,TRBV13,TRBJ2-7,TGTGCCAGCAGCTCAGGACAGACCTACGAGCAGTACTTC,CASSSGQTYEQYF
.,.,16,TRBV5-1,TRBJ1-1,TGCGCCAGCAGCTTGGGGCCGGGGGGGCTGGACACTGAAGCTTTCTTT,CASSLGPGGLDTEAFF
.,.,13,TRBV27,TRBJ1-1,TGTGCCAGCAGTTTGGGGAGAAACACTGAAGCTTTCTTT,CASSLGRNTEAFF
.,.,15,TRBV5-1,TRBJ2-2,TGCGCCAGCAGCTTGATGACAGTGAACACCGGGGAGCTGTTTTTT,CASSLMTVNTGELFF
.,.,14,TRBV7-9,TRBJ1-2,TGTGCCAGCAGCTTTACAGGACAAAACTATGGCTACACCTTC,CASSFTGQNYGYTF
.,.,8,TRBV29-1,TRBJ1-2,TGCAGCGTCCCACGGTACACCTTC,CSVPRYTF
.,.,16,TRBV7-2,TRBJ1-1,TGTGCCAGCAGCTTAGGAGCAGGGTGGACGAACACTGAAGCTTTCTTT,CASSLGAGWTNTEAFF